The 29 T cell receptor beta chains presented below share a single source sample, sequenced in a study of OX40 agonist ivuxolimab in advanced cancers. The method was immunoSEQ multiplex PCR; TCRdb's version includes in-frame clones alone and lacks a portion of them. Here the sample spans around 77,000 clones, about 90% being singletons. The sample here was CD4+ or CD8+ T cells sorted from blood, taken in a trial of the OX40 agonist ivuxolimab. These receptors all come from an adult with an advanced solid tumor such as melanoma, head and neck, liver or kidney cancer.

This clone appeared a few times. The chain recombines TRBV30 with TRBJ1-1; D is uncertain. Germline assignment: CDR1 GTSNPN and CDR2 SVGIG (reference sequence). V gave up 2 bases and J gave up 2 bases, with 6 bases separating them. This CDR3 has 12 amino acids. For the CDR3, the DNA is TGTGCCTGGAGTTTAGATAACACTGAAGCTTTCTTT. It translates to CAWSLDNTEAFF.

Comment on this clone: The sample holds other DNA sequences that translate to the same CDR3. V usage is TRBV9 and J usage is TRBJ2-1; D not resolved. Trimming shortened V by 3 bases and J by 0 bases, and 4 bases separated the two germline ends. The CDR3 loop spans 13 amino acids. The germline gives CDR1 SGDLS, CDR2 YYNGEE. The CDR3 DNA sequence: TGTGCCAGCAGCGGAAGCTCCTACAATGAGCAGTTCTTC. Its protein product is CASSGSSYNEQFF.

The CDR3, as DNA: TGCGCCAGCAGCCCGGGACAGGGCTACGAGACCCAGTACTTC. Amino acids: CASSPGQGYETQYF. The rearrangement joins TRBV4-3 to TRBJ2-5, with 9 bases identical to TRBD1. Germline trimming cut 4 bases from V and 5 bases from J; bases unmatched to any gene: 5. There are 14 residues in the CDR3. CDR1 is LGHNA and CDR2 is YSLEER in the germline V gene.

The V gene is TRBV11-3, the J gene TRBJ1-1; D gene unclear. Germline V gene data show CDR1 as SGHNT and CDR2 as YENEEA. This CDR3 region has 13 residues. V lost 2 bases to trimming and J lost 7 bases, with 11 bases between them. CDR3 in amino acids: CASSLRSGIEAFF. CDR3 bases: TGTGCCAGCAGCTTAAGGTCGGGGATTGAAGCTTTCTTT.

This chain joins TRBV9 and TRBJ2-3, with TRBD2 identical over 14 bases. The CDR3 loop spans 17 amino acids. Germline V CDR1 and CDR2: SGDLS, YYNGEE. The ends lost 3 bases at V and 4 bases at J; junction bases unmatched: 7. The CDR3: CASSDPGLAGAADTQYF. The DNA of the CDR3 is TGTGCCAGCAGCGACCCGGGACTAGCGGGAGCAGCAGATACGCAGTATTTT.

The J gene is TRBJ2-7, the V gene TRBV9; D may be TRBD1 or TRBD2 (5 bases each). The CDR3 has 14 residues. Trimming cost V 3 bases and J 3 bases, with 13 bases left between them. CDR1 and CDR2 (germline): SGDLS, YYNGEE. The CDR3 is CASSDGDGYYEQYF. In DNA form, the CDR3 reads TGTGCCAGCAGCGACGGGGACGGTTACTACGAGCAGTACTTC.

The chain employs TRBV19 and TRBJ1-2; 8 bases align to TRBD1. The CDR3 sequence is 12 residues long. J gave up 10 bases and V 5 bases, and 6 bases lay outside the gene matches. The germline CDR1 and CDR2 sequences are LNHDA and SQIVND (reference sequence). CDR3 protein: CASSGDRHVYTF. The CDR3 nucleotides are TGTGCCAGTAGTGGGGACAGGCACGTCTACACCTTC. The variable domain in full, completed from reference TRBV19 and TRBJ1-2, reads DGGITQSPKYLFRKEGQNVTLSCEQNLNHDAMYWYRQDPGQGLRLIYYSQIVNDFQKGDIAEGYSVSREKKESFPLTVTSAQKNPTAFYLCASSGDRHVYTFGSGTRLTVV.

The CDR3 coding sequence is TGTGCCAGCAGCCACGGGACTAGCGGGGCCAATGAGCAGTTCTTC. Its protein is CASSHGTSGANEQFF. The rearrangement uses TRBV14 and TRBJ2-1, with 13 nucleotides matching TRBD2. Germline V gene lookup returns CDR1 SGHDN and CDR2 FVKESK. The length of the CDR3 is 15 residues. After removal of 3 bases from V and 6 bases from J, the junction contained 2 bases not matched to a gene.

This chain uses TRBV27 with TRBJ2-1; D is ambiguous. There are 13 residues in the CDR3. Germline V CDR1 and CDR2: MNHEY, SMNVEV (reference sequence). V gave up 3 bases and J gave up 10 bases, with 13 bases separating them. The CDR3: CASSLTSFAEQFF. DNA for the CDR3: TGTGCCAGCAGTTTGACTTCCTTTGCCGAGCAGTTCTTC.

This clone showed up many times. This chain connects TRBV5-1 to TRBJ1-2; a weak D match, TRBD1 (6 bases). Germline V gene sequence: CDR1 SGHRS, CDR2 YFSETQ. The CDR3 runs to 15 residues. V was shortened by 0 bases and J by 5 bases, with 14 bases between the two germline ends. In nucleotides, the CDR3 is TGCGCCAGCAGCTTGGACAGGGCGGGTCATTATGGCTACACCTTC. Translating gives CASSLDRAGHYGYTF.

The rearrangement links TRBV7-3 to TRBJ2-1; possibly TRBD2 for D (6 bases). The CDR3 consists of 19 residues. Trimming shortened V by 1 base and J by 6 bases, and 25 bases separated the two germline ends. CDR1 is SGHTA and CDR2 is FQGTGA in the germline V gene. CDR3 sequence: CASSLSVVRAAGRSNEQFF. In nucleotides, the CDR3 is TGTGCCAGCAGCTTAAGCGTGGTTAGGGCAGCGGGCCGAAGCAATGAGCAGTTCTTC.

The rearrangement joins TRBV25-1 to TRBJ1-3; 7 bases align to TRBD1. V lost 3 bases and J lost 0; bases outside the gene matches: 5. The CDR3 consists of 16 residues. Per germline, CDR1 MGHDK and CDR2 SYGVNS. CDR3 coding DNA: TGTGCCAGCAGTGACGAGGGACAGTACTCTGGAAACACCATATATTTT. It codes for CASSDEGQYSGNTIYF.

The CDR3 reads CASTTSERLAKNIQYF. Written as DNA, the CDR3 is TGTGCCAGCACAACCTCTGAGAGGTTAGCCAAAAACATTCAGTACTTC. The V gene is TRBV7-9, the J gene TRBJ2-4; no definite D call. Germline V gene sequence: CDR1 SEHNR, CDR2 FQNEAQ (reference sequence). CDR3 length: 16 amino acids. Trimming cost V 7 bases and J 0 bases, with 16 bases left between them.

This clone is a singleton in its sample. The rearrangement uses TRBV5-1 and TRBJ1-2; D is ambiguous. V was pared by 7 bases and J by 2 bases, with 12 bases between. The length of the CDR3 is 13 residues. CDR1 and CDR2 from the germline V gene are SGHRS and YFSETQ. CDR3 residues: CASRTRQNYGYTF. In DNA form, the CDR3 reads TGCGCCAGCCGAACCAGGCAGAACTATGGCTACACCTTC.

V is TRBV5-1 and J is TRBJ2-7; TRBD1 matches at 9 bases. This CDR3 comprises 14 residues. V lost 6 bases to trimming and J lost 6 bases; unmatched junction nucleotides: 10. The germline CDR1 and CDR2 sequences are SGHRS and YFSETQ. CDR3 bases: TGCGCCAGCAAATGGCGACAGGGGGAGTTCGAGCAGTACTTC. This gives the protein CASKWRQGEFEQYF.

CDR3 DNA: TGCGCCAGCAGCTTGCCGGGGGTTGAAGCTTTCTTT. Translating gives CASSLPGVEAFF. The V and J genes are TRBV5-1 and TRBJ1-1; tentatively, D is TRBD1 (5 bases). V was trimmed by 1 base and J by 7 bases, leaving 8 bases between them. The length of the CDR3 is 12 residues. The germline V gene has CDR1 SGHRS and CDR2 YFSETQ.

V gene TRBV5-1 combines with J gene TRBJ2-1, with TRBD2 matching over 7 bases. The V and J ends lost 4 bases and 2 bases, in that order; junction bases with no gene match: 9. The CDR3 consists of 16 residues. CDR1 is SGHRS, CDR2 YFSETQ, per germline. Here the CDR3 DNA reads TGCGCCAGCAGCCCTGAAGGCGGGAGCCCCTACAATGAGCAGTTCTTC. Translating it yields CASSPEGGSPYNEQFF.

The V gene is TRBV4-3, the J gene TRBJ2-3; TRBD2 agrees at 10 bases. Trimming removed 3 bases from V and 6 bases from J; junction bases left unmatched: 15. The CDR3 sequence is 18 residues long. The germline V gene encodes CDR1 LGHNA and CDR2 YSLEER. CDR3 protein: CASSHDQASGGIGDTQYF. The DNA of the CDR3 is TGCGCCAGCAGCCATGACCAGGCTAGCGGGGGAATCGGGGATACGCAGTATTTT.

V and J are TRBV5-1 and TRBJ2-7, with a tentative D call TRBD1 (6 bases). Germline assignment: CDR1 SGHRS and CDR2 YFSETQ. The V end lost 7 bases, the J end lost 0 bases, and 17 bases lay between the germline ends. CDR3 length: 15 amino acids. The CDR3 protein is CASRLTGYSSYEQYF. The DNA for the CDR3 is TGCGCCAGCCGATTGACAGGTTATAGCTCCTACGAGCAGTACTTC.

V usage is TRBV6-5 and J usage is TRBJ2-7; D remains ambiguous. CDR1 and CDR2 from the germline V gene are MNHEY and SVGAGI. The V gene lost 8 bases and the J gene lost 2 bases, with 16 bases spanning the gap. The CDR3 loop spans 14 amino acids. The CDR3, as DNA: TGTGCCAGCTCCCTTGCGAACGGAGCCTACGAGCAGTACTTC. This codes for CASSLANGAYEQYF.

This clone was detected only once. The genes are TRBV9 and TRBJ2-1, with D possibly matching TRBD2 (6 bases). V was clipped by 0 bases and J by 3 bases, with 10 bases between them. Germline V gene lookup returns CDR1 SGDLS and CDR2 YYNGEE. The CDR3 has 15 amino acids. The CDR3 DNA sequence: TGTGCCAGCAGCGTAGCGGGAGTGGACTACAATGAGCAGTTCTTC. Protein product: CASSVAGVDYNEQFF.

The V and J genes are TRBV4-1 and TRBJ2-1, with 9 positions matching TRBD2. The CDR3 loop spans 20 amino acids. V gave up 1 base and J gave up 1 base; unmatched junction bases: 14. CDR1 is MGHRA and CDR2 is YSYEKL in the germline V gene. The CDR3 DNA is TGCGCCAGCAGCCAAGTGCCGCAGCGTTTAGCGGGAGCGTCCTACAATGAGCAGTTCTTC. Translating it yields CASSQVPQRLAGASYNEQFF.

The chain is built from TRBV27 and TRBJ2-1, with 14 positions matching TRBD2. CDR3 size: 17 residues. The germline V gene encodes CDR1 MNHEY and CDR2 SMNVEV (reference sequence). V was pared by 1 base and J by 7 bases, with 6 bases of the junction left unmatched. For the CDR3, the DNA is TGTGCCAGCAGTTTATACGAGGGACTAGCGGGAGTTAATGAGCAGTTCTTC. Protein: CASSLYEGLAGVNEQFF.

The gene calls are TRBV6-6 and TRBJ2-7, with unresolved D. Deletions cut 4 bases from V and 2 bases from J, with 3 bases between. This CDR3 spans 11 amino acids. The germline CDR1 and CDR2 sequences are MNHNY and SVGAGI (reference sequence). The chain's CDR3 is CASSSTYEQYF. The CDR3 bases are TGTGCCAGCAGTTCAACCTACGAGCAGTACTTC.

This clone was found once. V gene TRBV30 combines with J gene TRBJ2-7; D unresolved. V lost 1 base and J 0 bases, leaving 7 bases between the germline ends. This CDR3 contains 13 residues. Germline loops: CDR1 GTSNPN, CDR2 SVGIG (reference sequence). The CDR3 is CAWSDSYSYEQYF. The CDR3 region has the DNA TGTGCCTGGAGTGACAGTTACTCCTACGAGCAGTACTTC.

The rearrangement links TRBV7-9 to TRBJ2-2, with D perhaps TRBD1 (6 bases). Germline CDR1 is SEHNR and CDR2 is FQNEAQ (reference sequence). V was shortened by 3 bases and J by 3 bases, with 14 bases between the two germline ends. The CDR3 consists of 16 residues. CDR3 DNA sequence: TGTGCCAGCAGCTTTCCGCAAACAGGGCACACCGGGGAGCTGTTTTTT. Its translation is CASSFPQTGHTGELFF.

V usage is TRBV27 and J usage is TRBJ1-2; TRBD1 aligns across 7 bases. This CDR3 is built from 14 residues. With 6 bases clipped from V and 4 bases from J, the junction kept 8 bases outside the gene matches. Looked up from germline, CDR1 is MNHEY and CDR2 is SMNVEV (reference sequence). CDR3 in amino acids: CASRLQGTGYGYTF. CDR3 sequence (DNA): TGTGCCAGCAGATTACAGGGGACGGGCTATGGCTACACCTTC.

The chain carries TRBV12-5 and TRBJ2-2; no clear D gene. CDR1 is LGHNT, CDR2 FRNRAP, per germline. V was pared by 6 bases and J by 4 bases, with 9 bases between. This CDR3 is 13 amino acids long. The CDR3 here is CASGPWSTGELFF. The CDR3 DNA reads TGTGCTAGTGGGCCATGGAGCACCGGGGAGCTGTTTTTT.

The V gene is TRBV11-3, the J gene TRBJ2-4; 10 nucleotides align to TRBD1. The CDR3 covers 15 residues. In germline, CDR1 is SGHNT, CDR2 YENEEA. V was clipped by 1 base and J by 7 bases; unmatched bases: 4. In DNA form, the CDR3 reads TGTGCCAGCAGCTTAGGACAGGGGGCCGAGAACATTCAGTACTTC. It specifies CASSLGQGAENIQYF.